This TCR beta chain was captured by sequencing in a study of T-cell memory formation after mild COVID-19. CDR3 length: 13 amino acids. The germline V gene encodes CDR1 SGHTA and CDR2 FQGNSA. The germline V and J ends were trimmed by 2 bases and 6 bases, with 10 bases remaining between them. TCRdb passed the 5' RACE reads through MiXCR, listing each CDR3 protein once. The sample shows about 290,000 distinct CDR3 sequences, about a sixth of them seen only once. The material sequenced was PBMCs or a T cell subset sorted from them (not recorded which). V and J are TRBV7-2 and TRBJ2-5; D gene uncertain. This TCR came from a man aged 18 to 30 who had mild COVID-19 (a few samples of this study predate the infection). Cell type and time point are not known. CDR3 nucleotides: TGTGCCAGCAGCTTAAGTCCAGAGCAGACCCAGTACTTC. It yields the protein CASSLSPEQTQYF.